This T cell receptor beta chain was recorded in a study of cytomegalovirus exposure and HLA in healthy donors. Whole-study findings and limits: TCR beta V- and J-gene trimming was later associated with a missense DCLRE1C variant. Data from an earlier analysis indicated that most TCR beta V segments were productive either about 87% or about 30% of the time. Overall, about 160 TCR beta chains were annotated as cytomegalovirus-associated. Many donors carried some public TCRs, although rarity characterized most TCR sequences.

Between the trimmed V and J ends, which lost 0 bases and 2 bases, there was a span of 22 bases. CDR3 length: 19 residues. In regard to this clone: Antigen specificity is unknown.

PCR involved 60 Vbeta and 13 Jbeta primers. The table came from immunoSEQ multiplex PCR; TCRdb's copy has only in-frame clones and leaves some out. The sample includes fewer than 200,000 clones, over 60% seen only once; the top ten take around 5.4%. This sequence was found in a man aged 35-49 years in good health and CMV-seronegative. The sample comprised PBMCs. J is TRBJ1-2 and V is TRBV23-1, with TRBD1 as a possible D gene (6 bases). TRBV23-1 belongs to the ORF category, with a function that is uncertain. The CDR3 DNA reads TGCGCCAGCAGTCAATCGAACGGGGAGACAGGAATGGTGAACTATGGCTACACCTTC. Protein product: CASSQSNGETGMVNYGYTF.